Following are 13 T cell receptor beta chains from one sample sequenced in a study of CD4 and CD8 cells across lung adenocarcinoma regions. TCRdb reprocessed the PCR reads via MiXCR and lists one record per CDR3 protein. The sample lists about 23,000 distinct CDR3 sequences, 52% occurring once. Input material: CD4+ T cells from the center of a lung tumor. Source of these receptors: a male donor with lung adenocarcinoma. The CD4 and CD8 labels of this study may be unreliable.

Concerning this clonotype itself: The missing conserved phenylalanine or tryptophan at the end of this CDR3 makes a read error likely. Because the CDR3's place on the DNA is in doubt, the DNA is left out and the CDR3 is given as listed by TCRdb. The CDR3 spells CASSSSSVGGGTTQYL. The chain is built from TRBV6-5 and TRBJ2-5; TRBD1 is the table's D call and was not checked against the DNA. Counting both end residues, the CDR3 totals 16 amino acids. Per the germline V gene, CDR1 is MNHEY and CDR2 is SVGAGI.

CDR3 sequence reads: CASSLWTSGSPETQYF. As DNA, the CDR3 is TGTGCCAGCAGCCTTTGGACTAGCGGGAGTCCAGAGACCCAGTACTTC. The chain carries TRBV3-1 and TRBJ2-5; 13 bases agree with TRBD2. This CDR3 is built from 16 residues. V lost 4 bases and J lost 4; bases outside the gene matches: 6. The germline V gene has CDR1 LGHDT and CDR2 YNNKEL (reference sequence).

As DNA, the CDR3 is TGTGCCAGCAGTATATACAGGAGCTCCTACAATGAGCAGTTCTTC. It encodes CASSIYRSSYNEQFF. The chain combines TRBV6-2 or TRBV6-3 with TRBJ2-1, with a weak D call TRBD1 (5 bases). Germline V gives CDR1 MNHEY, CDR2 SVGEGT. V lost 5 bases and J lost 0, with 11 bases in between. CDR3 length: 15 residues.

This clonotype was detected only once. The V gene is TRBV20-1, the J gene TRBJ1-2; D is ambiguous. The CDR3 spans 12 residues. Germline V gene sequence: CDR1 DFQATT, CDR2 SNEGSKA (reference sequence). Trimming took off 3 bases at V and 8 bases at J, with 13 bases between the two ends. CDR3: CSARTGNRGYTF. The CDR3 DNA follows: TGCAGTGCTAGGACGGGAAATCGCGGCTACACCTTC.

As regards this clonotype: An end of the junction differs from the germline gene, which may be a read error. The V call is TRBV27, the J call TRBJ2-5, with D tentatively TRBD2 (5 bases). This CDR3 is built from 17 residues. Germline V gives CDR1 MNHEY, CDR2 SMNVEV (reference sequence). Here the CDR3 reads CASSAGRLAPDPDTQYF. CDR3 sequence (DNA): TGTGCCAGCAGTGCGGGCCGCCTAGCCCCTGACCCAGATACCCAGTACTTT.

This clonotype was recorded many times. The chain uses TRBV6-5 and TRBJ2-5; 7 nucleotides match TRBD1. Germline V lookup: CDR1 MNHEY, CDR2 SVGAGI. The CDR3 totals 14 residues. V lost 4 bases to trimming and J lost 5 bases; unmatched junction nucleotides: 7. CDR3 nucleotide sequence: TGTGCCAGCAGTTCAGGGGGAGTGGTTGAGACCCAGTACTTC. Translation: CASSSGGVVETQYF.

Turning to this clonotype: At one boundary the junction diverges from the germline segment, which might be a read error. CDR3 sequence (DNA): TGTGCCGGCAGCCGAGGGACAGATACGCAGTATTTT. It codes for CAGSRGTDTQYF. V and J are TRBV27 and TRBJ2-3, with D perhaps TRBD2 (5 bases). The CDR3 consists of 12 residues. The V gene's germline CDR1 is MNHEY and CDR2 SMNVEV (reference sequence).

This chain joins TRBV20-1 and TRBJ2-1, with 8 bases lining up with TRBD1. With the DNA end fitting TRBJ2-7 better, the J assignment may be wrong. The CDR3 extends over 13 amino acids. Germline loops: CDR1 DFQATT, CDR2 SNEGSKA (reference sequence). The CDR3 nucleotides are TGCAGTGCTACTCGACAGGGGTGGCACGAGCAGTACTTC. It yields the protein CSATRQGWHEQYF.

In this sample, this clonotype turned up a few times. The chain uses TRBV11-2 and TRBJ2-1; 9 nucleotides line up with TRBD1. This CDR3 has 15 amino acids. CDR1 is SGHAT, CDR2 FQNNGV, per germline. Trimming removed 5 bases from V and 7 bases from J; junction bases left unmatched: 9. CDR3 in amino acids: CASSPRGQGLNEQFF. CDR3 DNA: TGTGCCAGCAGCCCAAGGGGACAGGGCCTAAATGAGCAGTTCTTC.

At least ten counts were recorded for this clonotype. The chain carries TRBV7-2 and TRBJ2-5, with 9 bases fitting TRBD1. CDR1 is SGHTA, CDR2 FQGNSA, per germline. J was trimmed by 5 bases and V by 5 bases; bases with no gene match: 6. CDR3 length: 14 residues. CDR3 loop: CASSRDRVLETQYF. The CDR3 DNA sequence: TGTGCCAGCAGCCGGGACAGGGTGTTGGAGACCCAGTACTTC.

As to this clonotype: Sequence at one end of the junction differs from germline and may be a read error. The chain carries TRBV10-2 and TRBJ2-3, with D unresolved. The germline V gene has CDR1 WSHSY and CDR2 SAAADI. CDR3 length: 11 amino acids. CDR3 sequence (DNA): TGCGCCAGCAGTGTCAAAAACATTCAGTTTTTC. This translates into CASSVKNIQFF.

CDR3 in amino acids: CASRGIGALVKDTQYF. The CDR3 DNA reads as TGTGCCAGCAGGGGGATCGGGGCACTCGTCAAAGATACGCAGTACTTC. This chain joins TRBV27 and TRBJ2-3; perhaps D is TRBD1 or TRBD2 (5 bases each). The DNA end favors TRBJ2-7, so the J call may be wrong. CDR3 length: 16 residues. CDR1 is MNHEY, CDR2 SMNVEV, per germline (reference sequence).

The chain is built from TRBV10-3 and TRBJ2-1, with D hard to call. The J call may not be correct, given that the DNA end is closer to TRBJ2-5. Germline CDR1 is ENHRY and CDR2 is SYGVKD. CDR3 length: 12 residues. CDR3 amino acids: CAISEVLETQYF. CDR3 coding DNA: TGTGCCATCAGTGAGGTTCTAGAGACCCAGTACTTC.